These 27 T cell receptor beta chains originate from one sample sequenced in a study of molecular identifiers for immune sequencing clone quantification. TCRdb re-analysed the PCR reads in MiXCR, keeping a single row per CDR3 protein. The sample lists about 68,000 distinct CDR3 sequences; around 18% were seen once. Sequencing was done on a sample of naive CD8+ T cells from blood, with Jurkat cell RNA spiked in. The sample's subset: FACS-sorted CD8+CD4-CCR7+CD45RA+ naive T cells. The receptors here all came from a human donor in good health. Some libraries in this study had Jurkat cell RNA spiked in.

At least ten counts were recorded for this clonotype. The rearrangement uses TRBV7-2 and TRBJ2-7, with D perhaps matching TRBD2 (6 bases). V was cut by 3 bases and J by 0 bases, with 9 bases left in between. The CDR3 consists of 14 residues. The germline gives CDR1 SGHTA, CDR2 FQGNSA. Here the CDR3 reads CASSFAGYSYEQYF. The CDR3 nucleotides read TGTGCCAGCAGCTTCGCGGGGTACTCCTACGAGCAGTACTTC.

This clonotype was picked up many times. CDR3 DNA sequence: TGTGCCAGCAGCCAAGAGAAGGATACGCAGTATTTT. Amino acid sequence: CASSQEKDTQYF. The chain employs TRBV4-2 and TRBJ2-3; the D is unclear. The CDR3 has 12 residues. The germline V gene encodes CDR1 LGHNA and CDR2 YNFKEQ. Trimming removed 0 bases from V and 6 bases from J, with 4 bases in between.

This chain connects TRBV4-1 to TRBJ2-1; D not resolved. This CDR3 is built from 15 residues. CDR1 and CDR2 from the germline V gene are MGHRA and YSYEKL. V was clipped by 1 base and J by 8 bases, with 15 bases between them. CDR3 loop: CASSQGLVSSDEQFF. The CDR3 DNA is TGCGCCAGCAGCCAAGGATTAGTGTCGAGCGATGAGCAGTTCTTC.

This clonotype was seen at least ten times. The chain employs TRBV6-7 and TRBJ1-5, with 10 positions matching TRBD1. TRBV6-7 is noted as an ORF with a role that remains uncertain. CDR3 length: 17 amino acids. Losses at the gene ends were 2 bases for V and 0 bases for J; bases not matched to a gene: 4. This CDR3 reads CASSYGTGARSNQPQHF. CDR3 nucleotide sequence: TGTGCCAGCAGTTACGGGACAGGGGCTCGTAGCAATCAGCCCCAGCATTTT.

A few counts support this clonotype. At one end the junction does not follow the germline gene, possibly because of a read error. The V gene is TRBV20-1, the J gene TRBJ2-7; D might be TRBD2 (6 bases). Germline lookup yields CDR1 DFQATT and CDR2 SNEGSKA (reference sequence). The CDR3 extends over 12 amino acids. In DNA, the CDR3 is TGCGGTGCTACCGGGAGCGAAGACGAGCAGTACTTC. It codes for CGATGSEDEQYF.

This clonotype was detected many times. This sequence joins TRBV19 and TRBJ2-7, with 9 bases aligning to TRBD1. The ends lost 3 bases at V and 7 bases at J; junction bases unmatched: 7. Germline lookup yields CDR1 LNHDA and CDR2 SQIVND (reference sequence). The CDR3 runs to 14 residues. CDR3 bases: TGTGCCAGTAGTATTGGGACAGGGCCAGAGGAGCAGTACTTC. It specifies CASSIGTGPEEQYF.

This clonotype was detected many times. This sequence joins TRBV6-2 or TRBV6-3 and TRBJ1-1; unclear D gene. The CDR3 consists of 19 residues. The germline gives CDR1 MNHEY, CDR2 SVGEGT. V lost 2 bases and J 4 bases, leaving 26 bases between the germline ends. The CDR3 sequence: CASSYGPGSVTGLGTEAFF. The CDR3 DNA sequence: TGTGCCAGCAGTTACGGTCCGGGTTCGGTTACGGGGTTGGGCACTGAAGCTTTCTTT.

About this clonotype: This may stem from a read error, because a much larger clone lies one nucleotide away. The V gene is TRBV10-3, the J gene TRBJ1-2; D unresolved. There are 14 residues in the CDR3. CDR1 is ENHRY, CDR2 SYGVKD, per germline. Between the trimmed V and J ends, which lost 3 bases and 0 bases, there was a span of 8 bases. The CDR3 spells CAISDTEANYGYTF. CDR3 in DNA: TGTGCCATCAGTGATACAGAAGCTAACTATGGCTACACCTTC.

Ten or more counts support this clonotype. The chain recombines TRBV6-5 with TRBJ1-1; unclear D gene. Looked up from germline, CDR1 is MNHEY and CDR2 is SVGAGI. CDR3 length: 13 residues. Trimming stripped 5 bases from V and 0 bases from J, with 7 bases between. This CDR3 reads CASSTHMNTEAFF. As DNA, the CDR3 is TGTGCCAGCAGTACCCACATGAACACTGAAGCTTTCTTT.

This clonotype was seen at least ten times. The chain carries TRBV7-2 and TRBJ2-5, with D possibly matching TRBD1 (6 bases). Germline V CDR1 and CDR2: SGHTA, FQGNSA. V gave up 3 bases and J gave up 4 bases, with 12 bases separating them. This CDR3 has 14 amino acids. Here the CDR3 reads CASSFTQGGETQYF. The CDR3 DNA sequence: TGTGCCAGCAGCTTCACCCAAGGGGGAGAGACCCAGTACTTC.

The table lists this clonotype with many counts. The gene calls are TRBV6-5 and TRBJ2-7, with unresolved D. CDR1 is MNHEY and CDR2 is SVGAGI in the germline V gene. This CDR3 has 11 amino acids. Trimming stripped 8 bases from V and 5 bases from J, with 10 bases between. For the CDR3, the DNA is TGTGCCAGCGGTGAACCGGACGAGCAGTACTTC. It specifies CASGEPDEQYF.

This clonotype appeared many times. The V call is TRBV4-1, the J call TRBJ1-1; 7 bases line up with TRBD1. The V segment lost 2 bases and the J segment 5 bases; nucleotides outside the gene matches: 8. The CDR3 is 15 amino acids. Germline V lookup: CDR1 MGHRA, CDR2 YSYEKL. The CDR3 DNA sequence: TGCGCCAGCAGCCAATATCGACAGGGAGGGACTGAAGCTTTCTTT. Translation: CASSQYRQGGTEAFF.

A note on this clonotype: The germline gene is not matched at one end of the junction; a read error may be the cause. V usage is TRBV10-2 and J usage is TRBJ1-4; D remains ambiguous. Per germline, CDR1 WSHSY and CDR2 SAAADI. This CDR3 has 14 amino acids. In nucleotides, the CDR3 is TGCGCCAGCAGTGTGGCAGGTTCTAATGAGAAACTGTTTTTT. It yields the protein CASSVAGSNEKLFF.

The table lists this clonotype with many counts. The chain recombines TRBV4-1 with TRBJ2-6, with D possibly called TRBD1 or TRBD2 (5 bases each). This CDR3 is 19 amino acids long. From germline, CDR1 is MGHRA and CDR2 YSYEKL. Trimming removed 1 base at V and 0 bases at J, with 16 bases between. The CDR3 DNA sequence: TGCGCCAGCAGCCAAGGCCCCGGGACGGACTTCTCTGGGGCCAACGTCCTGACTTTC. Translation gives CASSQGPGTDFSGANVLTF.

This clonotype was counted many times. The chain recombines TRBV4-2 with TRBJ2-7; 8 bases match TRBD2. Germline loops: CDR1 LGHNA, CDR2 YNFKEQ. The CDR3 is 15 residues long. The ends lost 1 base at V and 1 base at J; junction bases unmatched: 3. CDR3 sequence (DNA): TGTGCCAGCAGCCAAGTGACTAGCGAATCCTACGAGCAGTACTTC. Encoded protein: CASSQVTSESYEQYF.

The gene calls are TRBV5-5 and TRBJ2-5; D is possibly TRBD1 (5 bases). The CDR3 is made up of 11 amino acids. CDR1 is SGHKS, CDR2 YYEKEE, per germline (reference sequence). Trimming removed 7 bases at V and 7 bases at J, with 11 bases between. CDR3: CASETGATQYF. The CDR3 nucleotides are TGTGCCAGCGAAACAGGAGCGACCCAGTACTTC.

The table lists this clonotype with many counts. The chain has TRBV6-5 and TRBJ2-7; 7 positions agree with TRBD2. The ends lost 10 bases at V and 3 bases at J; junction bases unmatched: 15. The CDR3 is 15 amino acids. The germline V gene encodes CDR1 MNHEY and CDR2 SVGAGI. The CDR3 region is CATRPESGVVYEQYF. CDR3 sequence (DNA): TGTGCCACCAGACCCGAAAGCGGGGTAGTCTACGAGCAGTACTTC.

Worth noting for this clonotype: Since a much larger clone is just one base distant, this may be a read error. V usage is TRBV5-1 and J usage is TRBJ1-4; 11 bases are shared with TRBD1. The germline gives CDR1 SGHRS, CDR2 YFSETQ. After removal of 8 bases from V and 5 bases from J, the junction contained 17 bases not matched to a gene. The CDR3 is 18 residues long. The CDR3 region is CARTRDRGFPEKNEKLFF. The CDR3 DNA reads as TGCGCCAGGACCCGGGACAGGGGGTTCCCTGAGAAAAATGAAAAACTGTTTTTT. Filled out from reference TRBV5-1 and TRBJ1-4, the complete variable domain reads KAGVTQTPRYLIKTRGQQVTLSCSPISGHRSVSWYQQTPGQGLQFLFEYFSETQRNKGNFPGRFSGRQFSNSRSEMNVSTLELGDSALYLCARTRDRGFPEKNEKLFFGSGTQLSVL.

This clonotype was seen ten or more times. The genes are TRBV29-1 and TRBJ1-1; tentative D call: TRBD1 (6 bases). The CDR3 sequence is 14 residues long. CDR1 is SQVTM and CDR2 is ANQGSEA in the germline V gene. V lost 1 base, J lost 3 bases, and 12 bases lay in between. The CDR3 nucleotides are TGCAGCGTTGAAGGGACAGCCACGGACACTGAAGCTTTCTTT. Its protein product is CSVEGTATDTEAFF.

In this sample, this clonotype turned up a few times. A much larger clone differs from this one at a single base, so this may be a read error. V is TRBV7-9 and J is TRBJ1-5; D might be TRBD1 (6 bases). V lost 4 bases, J lost 3 bases, and 16 bases lay in between. The germline V gene has CDR1 SEHNR and CDR2 FQNEAQ (reference sequence). The CDR3 extends over 16 amino acids. The DNA for the CDR3 is TGTGCCAGCAGCTACTTAGCGAGGGGGTTCAATCAGCCCCAGCATTTT. Protein: CASSYLARGFNQPQHF.

This chain uses TRBV6-5 with TRBJ1-5; weak D call: TRBD1 (5 bases). Trimming cost V 2 bases and J 9 bases, with 14 bases left between them. The germline V gene encodes CDR1 MNHEY and CDR2 SVGAGI. The CDR3 covers 14 residues. CDR3 sequence (DNA): TGTGCCAGCAGTTACGGGGCCACGTTTGGGCCCCAGCATTTT. This encodes CASSYGATFGPQHF.

This clonotype was found many times. This chain links TRBV7-6 with TRBJ2-7, with a weak D call TRBD1 (5 bases). CDR3 length: 15 residues. Trimming cost V 0 bases and J 6 bases, with 15 bases left between them. Germline-derived CDR1 and CDR2 are SGHVS and FNYEAQ. The CDR3 coding sequence is TGTGCCAGCAGCTTAGCTGGCAGGGTTACTTCCGAGCAGTACTTC. Translating gives CASSLAGRVTSEQYF.

Comments on this clonotype: Likely a read error: the CDR3 ends without its conserved phenylalanine or tryptophan. The J gene is TRBJ2-7, the V gene TRBV13; no clear D gene. The CDR3 runs to 13 residues. Germline V gene lookup returns CDR1 PRHDT and CDR2 FYEKMQ (reference sequence). Between the trimmed V and J ends, which lost 1 base and 9 bases, there was a span of 13 bases. CDR3 sequence reads: CASSLEQPFPQYS. CDR3 DNA sequence: TGTGCCAGCAGCTTAGAACAACCTTTCCCGCAGTACTCC.

Turning to this clonotype: A read error may be the cause here, since a much bigger clone is one base away. Here the CDR3 DNA reads TGTGCCAATGGAGGACCCACCGAGCAGTTCTTC. Its protein is CANGGPTEQFF. This chain joins TRBV19 and TRBJ2-1; D possibly corresponds to TRBD2 (5 bases). Germline loops: CDR1 LNHDA, CDR2 SQIVND (reference sequence). The V end was cut by 10 bases, the J end by 10 bases, with 14 bases between. CDR3 length: 11 amino acids.

This clonotype was picked up many times. This chain joins TRBV28 and TRBJ2-7; 10 positions match TRBD2. The J segment lost 5 bases and the V segment lost 4 bases, leaving 8 bases of the junction unmatched. This CDR3 has 15 residues. The germline gives CDR1 MDHEN, CDR2 SYDVKM. The CDR3 region is CASSSEPSGRHEQYF. The CDR3, as DNA: TGTGCCAGCAGTTCCGAGCCTAGCGGGAGACACGAGCAGTACTTC.

In its sample, this clonotype was seen many times. The chain employs TRBV11-3 and TRBJ2-1; 7 bases line up with TRBD2. CDR3 size: 13 residues. V trimming: 3 bases; J trimming: 7 bases; junction bases outside the gene matches: 3. Germline loops: CDR1 SGHNT, CDR2 YENEEA. DNA of the CDR3: TGTGCCAGCAGCTTCAGGACTAGTAATGAGCAGTTCTTC. It encodes CASSFRTSNEQFF.

In regard to this clonotype: This sequence may be a read error, since a much larger clone differs from it by one base. The CDR3 coding sequence is TGCCAGGCTAGGGACAGTAACACTGAAGCTTCCTTT. It yields the protein CQARDSNTEASF. The chain couples TRBV20-1 to TRBJ1-1; TRBD1 matches 7 bases. Germline V gene sequence: CDR1 DFQATT, CDR2 SNEGSKA (reference sequence). The CDR3 extends over 12 amino acids.